Only one count was recorded for the clone carrying this TCR beta chain. Per the original data handling: Reference gene primer amplification gave estimated nucleated cell counts. Clones were sequenced by immunoSEQ multiplex PCR, and TCRdb holds only the in-frame ones, with some missing. The V and J calls and clone size come from that table; D and trimming were worked out from the DNA. The repertoire holds approximately 150,000 clones, with around 87% as singletons. Germline loops: CDR1 LGHDT, CDR2 YNNKEL (reference sequence). V dropped 0 bases and J dropped 4 bases, with 16 bases sitting between them. There are 16 residues in the CDR3. The sample originates from a study of blood T cell repertoires in COVID-19. Whole-study context: Material from acute and convalescent COVID-19 was sourced from the United States, Italy and Spain. Sources were T cells, B-cell-depleted T cells, or PBMCs; the material itself was cDNA or gDNA.

This clonotype originated in a man aged 80 or over with acute or convalescent COVID-19. The chain joins TRBV3-1 (or the pseudogene TRBV3-2) to TRBJ2-7; a weak D match, TRBD1 (6 bases). Sequences were obtained from peripheral blood. The chain's CDR3 is CASSQDLGTQGYEQYF. CDR3 in DNA: TGTGCCAGCAGCCAAGATTTAGGGACACAAGGGTACGAGCAGTACTTC.